This TCR beta chain was retrieved from a study of blood T cell repertoires in COVID-19. Study-wide context: T cells, B-cell-depleted T cells, or PBMCs supplied cDNA or gDNA.

Produced via immunoSEQ multiplex PCR; TCRdb's table is partial and in-frame only. The sample lists some 150,000 clones, about 80% seen once, with over 9% in the top ten. This CDR3 region has 18 residues. Looked up from germline, CDR1 is ENHRY and CDR2 is SYGVKD. Trimming stripped 0 bases from V and 0 bases from J, with 16 bases between. A single count supports this clone. Either two negative PCRs, clearance, or symptom resolution qualified Cohort 3 donors as recovered. The chain is built from TRBV10-3 and TRBJ2-3; D is possibly TRBD1 (7 bases). Sequenced material: PBMCs or T cells enriched from blood (not recorded which). The TCR was taken from a man aged 50 to 60 who had recovered from COVID-19. The CDR3 protein is CAISESHIRGASTDTQYF. CDR3 nucleotide sequence: TGTGCCATCAGTGAGTCGCATATCAGGGGGGCTAGCACAGATACGCAGTATTTT.